In this sample, the clone carrying this T cell receptor (beta chain) turned up once. Its specificity is unknown. Unmatched junction bases numbered 12, after V lost 5 bases and J lost 2 bases. The CDR3 contains 17 residues. Germline V gene sequence: CDR1 MNHEY, CDR2 SVGEGT. The sample comes from a study of T cells in Graves' hyperthyroidism and ophthalmopathy. What was amplified from RNA transcripts were TCR beta CDR3 regions. An initial round of RT-PCR targeting the TCR CDR3 relied on the HTBI primer set. Each CDR3 protein is one row after TCRdb ran MiXCR on the multiplex PCR reads. The repertoire holds around 690,000 distinct CDR3 sequences, 17% seen once, with 15% to 18% in the top ten. General study points: It was a median about 6 months before onset that the model predicted ophthalmopathy. Appearing also in blood were most of the thyroid clonotypes expanded above 0.001.

The source of the PBMCs was 10 ml of fresh peripheral blood. The sample consisted of blood. V is TRBV6-2 or TRBV6-3 and J is TRBJ1-1; 9 nucleotides agree with TRBD1. The sequence came from a man aged 50-59 years with Graves' hyperthyroidism. In DNA form, the CDR3 reads TGTGCCAGCAGTCCCTACATCGGGACAGGGCCAAACACTGAAGCTTTCTTT. This translates into CASSPYIGTGPNTEAFF.